The rows below give T cell receptor beta chains drawn from one sample of a study of blood T cell repertoires in COVID-19. TCRdb's table, derived via immunoSEQ multiplex PCR, lists solely in-frame clones and lacks some. The table lists about 400,000 clones, roughly 89% of them singletons, with 4% to 4.5% in the top ten. Sequenced input: peripheral blood. These TCRs come from a young woman with acute or convalescent COVID-19. Each CDR3 is given with its conserved first and last residue. Fields, in order: V gene, J gene, D gene, clone size, CDR3 DNA, CDR3 protein. A D gene is named only where the DNA matches it firmly. A clone size is listed for some rows: how often the clone was seen (once, few, many), or a class if it is expanded.

V gene: TRBV5-6
J gene: TRBJ2-2
D gene: TRBD1
clone size: .
CDR3 DNA: TGTGCCAGCAGCCAAAGCGACAGGGGAGTGACCGGGGAGCTGTTTTTT
CDR3 protein: CASSQSDRGVTGELFF

V gene: TRBV3-1/TRBV3-2
J gene: TRBJ2-1
D gene: TRBD2
clone size: .
CDR3 DNA: TGTGCCAGCAGCCAACCGAGCGGGGGGGCCTACAATGAGCAGTTCTTC
CDR3 protein: CASSQPSGGAYNEQFF

V gene: TRBV5-1
J gene: TRBJ2-2
D gene: TRBD2
clone size: few
CDR3 DNA: TGCGCCAGCGGAACGAAGCGGGGGGCCCGCCATCCCGACACCGGGGAGCTGTTTTTT
CDR3 protein: CASGTKRGARHPDTGELFF

V gene: TRBV3-1/TRBV3-2
J gene: TRBJ2-2
D gene: .
clone size: .
CDR3 DNA: TGTGCCAGCAGCCCCAAAACCGGGGAGCTGTTTTTT
CDR3 protein: CASSPKTGELFF

V gene: TRBV12-5
J gene: TRBJ1-1
D gene: TRBD1
clone size: once
CDR3 DNA: TGTGCTAGTGGTTACATCCAAAAACAGGGGGCTAAAAAAGAAGTGAACACTGAAGCTTTCTTT
CDR3 protein: CASGYIQKQGAKKEVNTEAFF

V gene: TRBV11-2
J gene: TRBJ1-1
D gene: .
clone size: .
CDR3 DNA: TGTGCCAGCAGGCAAACAGGGACGGGCACTGAAGCTTTCTTT
CDR3 protein: CASRQTGTGTEAFF

V gene: TRBV28
J gene: TRBJ1-4
D gene: .
clone size: .
CDR3 DNA: TGTGCCAGCAGTTTATATAGAGACTCGGAAAAACTGTTTTTT
CDR3 protein: CASSLYRDSEKLFF

V gene: TRBV2
J gene: TRBJ2-2
D gene: .
clone size: .
CDR3 DNA: TGTGCCAGCAGACGGGGTAGCCGGCCCGGGGAGCTGTTTTTT
CDR3 protein: CASRRGSRPGELFF

V gene: TRBV7-7
J gene: TRBJ2-7
D gene: .
clone size: .
CDR3 DNA: TGTGCCAGCAGCCGGGGCAGGGGTTTCTCCTACGAGCAGTACTTC
CDR3 protein: CASSRGRGFSYEQYF

V gene: TRBV5-1
J gene: TRBJ1-1
D gene: .
clone size: .
CDR3 DNA: TGCGCCAGCAGCCCTGGAGGCACGACTGAAGCTTTCTTT
CDR3 protein: CASSPGGTTEAFF

V gene: TRBV27
J gene: TRBJ1-4
D gene: .
clone size: .
CDR3 DNA: TGTGCCAGCAGTTATCCCGCTATCTTCTTCGTTTTT
CDR3 protein: CASSYPAIFFVF

V gene: TRBV5-1
J gene: TRBJ2-1
D gene: TRBD2
clone size: .
CDR3 DNA: TGCGCCAGCAGCTTGGCAGCTAGCGGGGGGCGTCCTTACAATGAGCAGTTCTTC
CDR3 protein: CASSLAASGGRPYNEQFF

V gene: TRBV2
J gene: TRBJ2-7
D gene: .
clone size: .
CDR3 DNA: TGTGCCAGCAGTGACCCCCCGCGGGAGCAGTACTTC
CDR3 protein: CASSDPPREQYF

V gene: TRBV15
J gene: TRBJ1-2
D gene: .
clone size: .
CDR3 DNA: TGTGCCACCAGCAGGGACAGCTATGGCTACACCTTC
CDR3 protein: CATSRDSYGYTF